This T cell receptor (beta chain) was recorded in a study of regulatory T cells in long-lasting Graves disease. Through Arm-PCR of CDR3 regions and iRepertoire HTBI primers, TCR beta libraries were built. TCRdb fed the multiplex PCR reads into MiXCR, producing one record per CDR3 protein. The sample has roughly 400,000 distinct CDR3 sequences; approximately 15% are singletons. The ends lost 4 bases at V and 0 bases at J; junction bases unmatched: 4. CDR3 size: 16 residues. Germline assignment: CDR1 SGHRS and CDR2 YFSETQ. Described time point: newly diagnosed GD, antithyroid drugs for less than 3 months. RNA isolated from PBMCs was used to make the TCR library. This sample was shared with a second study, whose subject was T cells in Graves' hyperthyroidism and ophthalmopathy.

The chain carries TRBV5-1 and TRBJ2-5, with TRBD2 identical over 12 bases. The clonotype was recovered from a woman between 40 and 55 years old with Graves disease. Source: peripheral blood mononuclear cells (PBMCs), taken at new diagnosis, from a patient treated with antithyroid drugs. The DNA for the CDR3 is TGCGCCAGCAGCACCGGACTAGCGGGGTACCAAGAGACCCAGTACTTC. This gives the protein CASSTGLAGYQETQYF.